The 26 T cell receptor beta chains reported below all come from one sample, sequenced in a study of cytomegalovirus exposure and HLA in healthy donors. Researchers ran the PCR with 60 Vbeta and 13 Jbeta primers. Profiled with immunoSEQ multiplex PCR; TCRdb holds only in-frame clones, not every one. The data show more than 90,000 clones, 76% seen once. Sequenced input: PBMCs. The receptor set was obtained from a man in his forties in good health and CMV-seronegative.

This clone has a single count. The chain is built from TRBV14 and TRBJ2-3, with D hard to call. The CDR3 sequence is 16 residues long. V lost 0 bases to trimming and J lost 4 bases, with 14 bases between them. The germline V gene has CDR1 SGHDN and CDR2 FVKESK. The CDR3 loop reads CASSQEVYRIPDTQYF. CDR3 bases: TGTGCCAGCAGCCAAGAGGTTTACAGAATCCCAGATACGCAGTATTTT.

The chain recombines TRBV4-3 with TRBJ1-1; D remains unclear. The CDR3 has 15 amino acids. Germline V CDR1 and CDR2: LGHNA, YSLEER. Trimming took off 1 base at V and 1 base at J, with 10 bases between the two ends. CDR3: CASSQANFENTEAFF. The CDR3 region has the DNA TGCGCCAGCAGCCAAGCTAACTTCGAGAACACTGAAGCTTTCTTT.

The CDR3 protein is CASRLVIAGAYEQYF. CDR3 bases: TGTGCAAGTCGCTTAGTGATAGCGGGGGCCTACGAGCAGTACTTC. This chain connects TRBV12-2 to TRBJ2-7; the table's D call TRBD2 went unverified against the DNA. TRBV12-2 is labeled a pseudogene. The CDR3 has 15 amino acids.

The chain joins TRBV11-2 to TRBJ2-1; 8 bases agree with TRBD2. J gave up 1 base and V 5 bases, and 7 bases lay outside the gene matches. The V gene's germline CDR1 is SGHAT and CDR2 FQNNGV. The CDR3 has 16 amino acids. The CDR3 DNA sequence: TGTGCCAGCAGCCCAGGCCTAGCGGGTTCCTACAATGAGCAGTTCTTC. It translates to CASSPGLAGSYNEQFF.

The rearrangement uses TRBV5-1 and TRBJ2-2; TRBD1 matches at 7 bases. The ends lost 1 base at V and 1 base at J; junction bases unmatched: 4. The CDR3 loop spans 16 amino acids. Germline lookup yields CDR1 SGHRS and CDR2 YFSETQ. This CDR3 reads CASSLPRDRNTGELFF. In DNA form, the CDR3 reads TGCGCCAGCAGCTTGCCCCGGGACAGGAACACCGGGGAGCTGTTTTTT.

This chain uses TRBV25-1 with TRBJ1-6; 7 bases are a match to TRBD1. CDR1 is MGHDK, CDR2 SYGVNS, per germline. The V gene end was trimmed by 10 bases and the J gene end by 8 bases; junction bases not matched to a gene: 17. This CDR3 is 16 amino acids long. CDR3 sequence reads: CATKQGYGFKDSPLHF. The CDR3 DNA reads TGTGCCACTAAACAGGGGTACGGTTTTAAGGATTCACCCCTCCACTTT.

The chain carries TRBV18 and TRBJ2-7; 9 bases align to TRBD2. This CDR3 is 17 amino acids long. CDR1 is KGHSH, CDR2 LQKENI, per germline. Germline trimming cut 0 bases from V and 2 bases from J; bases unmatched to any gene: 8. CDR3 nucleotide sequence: TGTGCCAGCTCACCACCGAGTAGCGGGGGAGCGACCTACGAGCAGTACTTC. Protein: CASSPPSSGGATYEQYF.

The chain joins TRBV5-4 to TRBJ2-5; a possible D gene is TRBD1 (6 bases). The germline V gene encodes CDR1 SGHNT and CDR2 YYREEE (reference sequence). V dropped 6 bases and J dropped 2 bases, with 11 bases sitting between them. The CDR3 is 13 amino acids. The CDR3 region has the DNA TGTGCCAGCATACCACAGGGACAAGAGACCCAGTACTTC. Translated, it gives CASIPQGQETQYF.

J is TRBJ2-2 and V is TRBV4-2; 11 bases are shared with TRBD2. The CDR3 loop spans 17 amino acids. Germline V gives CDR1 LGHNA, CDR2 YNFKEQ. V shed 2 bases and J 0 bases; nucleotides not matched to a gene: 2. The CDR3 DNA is TGTGCCAGCAGCCAACTTAGCGGGGGGGCGAACACCGGGGAGCTGTTTTTT. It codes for CASSQLSGGANTGELFF.

The CDR3 protein is CASSLRGGANNQPQHF. The CDR3 DNA reads as TGTGCCAGCAGCTTACGGGGAGGGGCGAACAATCAGCCCCAGCATTTT. V is TRBV7-9 and J is TRBJ1-5; tentative D call: TRBD1 (5 bases). In germline, CDR1 is SEHNR, CDR2 FQNEAQ (reference sequence). The CDR3 runs to 16 residues. V shed 2 bases and J shed 3 bases, with 14 bases lying between them.

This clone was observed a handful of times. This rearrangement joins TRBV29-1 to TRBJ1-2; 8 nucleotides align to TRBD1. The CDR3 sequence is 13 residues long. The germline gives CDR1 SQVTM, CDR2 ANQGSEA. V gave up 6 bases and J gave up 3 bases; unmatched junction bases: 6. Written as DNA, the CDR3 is TGCAGCGTCGCAGGACAGGGCCACTATGGCTACACCTTC. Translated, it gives CSVAGQGHYGYTF.

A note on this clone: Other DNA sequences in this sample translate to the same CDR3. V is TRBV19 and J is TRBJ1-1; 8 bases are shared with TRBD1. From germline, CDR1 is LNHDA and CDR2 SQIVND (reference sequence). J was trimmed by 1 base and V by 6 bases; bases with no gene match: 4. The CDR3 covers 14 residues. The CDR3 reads CASRNRGTNTEAFF. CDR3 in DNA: TGTGCCAGTAGAAACAGGGGGACGAACACTGAAGCTTTCTTT.

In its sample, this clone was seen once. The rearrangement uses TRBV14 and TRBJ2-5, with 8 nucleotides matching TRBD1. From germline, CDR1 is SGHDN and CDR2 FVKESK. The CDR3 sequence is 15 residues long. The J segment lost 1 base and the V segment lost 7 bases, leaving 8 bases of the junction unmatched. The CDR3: CASTGQGGGQETQYF. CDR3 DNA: TGTGCCAGCACTGGACAGGGAGGAGGCCAAGAGACCCAGTACTTC.

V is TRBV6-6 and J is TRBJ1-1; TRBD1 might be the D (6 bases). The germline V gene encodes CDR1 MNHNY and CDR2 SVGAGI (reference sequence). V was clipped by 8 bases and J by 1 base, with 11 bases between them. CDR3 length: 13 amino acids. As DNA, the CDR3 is TGTGCCAGCTACAGGGCTCGGAACACTGAAGCTTTCTTT. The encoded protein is CASYRARNTEAFF.

The CDR3, as DNA: TGTGCCAGCAGTTTCGACAGTTATTCTGGAAACACCATATATTTT. Its protein is CASSFDSYSGNTIYF. The chain combines TRBV28 with TRBJ1-3; tentative D call: TRBD1 (5 bases). This CDR3 is 15 amino acids long. Trimming cost V 3 bases and J 1 base, with 10 bases left between them. CDR1 and CDR2 (germline): MDHEN, SYDVKM.

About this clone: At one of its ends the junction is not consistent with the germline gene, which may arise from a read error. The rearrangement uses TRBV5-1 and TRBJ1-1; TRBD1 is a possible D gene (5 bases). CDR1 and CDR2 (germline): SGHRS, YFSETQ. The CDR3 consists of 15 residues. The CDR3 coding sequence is TGCGCCAGCAGCTTGGGGCGGGGACTTAACACTGAAACTTTCTTT. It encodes CASSLGRGLNTETFF.

CDR3 sequence (DNA): TGTGCCAGCTCACCCGGGAACACAGATACGCAGTATTTT. Translation: CASSPGNTDTQYF. This sequence joins TRBV18 and TRBJ2-3, with D possibly being TRBD2 (5 bases). Germline V gene sequence: CDR1 KGHSH, CDR2 LQKENI. V was clipped by 3 bases and J by 2 bases, with 6 bases between them. This CDR3 has 13 amino acids.

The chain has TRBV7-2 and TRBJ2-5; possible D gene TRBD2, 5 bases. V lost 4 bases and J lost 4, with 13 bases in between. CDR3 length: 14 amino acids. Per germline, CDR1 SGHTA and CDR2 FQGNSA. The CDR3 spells CASSSDSSRETQYF. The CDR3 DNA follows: TGTGCCAGCAGCTCGGACTCGAGCCGAGAGACCCAGTACTTC.

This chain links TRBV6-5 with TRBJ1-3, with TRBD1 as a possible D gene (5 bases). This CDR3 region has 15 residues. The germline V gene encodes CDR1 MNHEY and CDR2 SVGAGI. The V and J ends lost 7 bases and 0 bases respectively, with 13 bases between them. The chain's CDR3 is CASKLQGVSGNTIYF. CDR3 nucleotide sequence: TGTGCCAGCAAGTTACAAGGGGTCTCTGGAAACACCATATATTTT.

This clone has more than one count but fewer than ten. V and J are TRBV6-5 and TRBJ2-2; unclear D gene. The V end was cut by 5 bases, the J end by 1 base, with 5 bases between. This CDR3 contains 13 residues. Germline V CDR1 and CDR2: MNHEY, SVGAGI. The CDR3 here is CASSPWNTGELFF. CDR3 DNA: TGTGCCAGCAGTCCTTGGAACACCGGGGAGCTGTTTTTT.

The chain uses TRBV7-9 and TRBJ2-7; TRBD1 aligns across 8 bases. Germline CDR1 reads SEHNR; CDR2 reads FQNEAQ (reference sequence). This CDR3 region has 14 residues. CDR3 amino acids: CSSSLTGTGYEQYV. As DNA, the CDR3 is TGTTCCAGCAGCTTAACCGGGACAGGTTACGAGCAGTACGTC.

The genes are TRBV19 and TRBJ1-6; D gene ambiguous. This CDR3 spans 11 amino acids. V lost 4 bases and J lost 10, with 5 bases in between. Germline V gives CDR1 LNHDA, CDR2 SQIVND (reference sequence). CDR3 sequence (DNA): TGTGCCAGTAGTAGAGGATCACCCCTCCACTTT. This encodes CASSRGSPLHF.

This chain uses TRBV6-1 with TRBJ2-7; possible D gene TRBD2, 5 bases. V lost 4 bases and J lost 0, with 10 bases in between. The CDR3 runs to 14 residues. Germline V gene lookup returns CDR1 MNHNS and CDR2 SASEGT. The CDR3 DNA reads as TGTGCCAGCAGTGTCACGGGGAGCTCCTACGAGCAGTACGTC. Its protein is CASSVTGSSYEQYV.

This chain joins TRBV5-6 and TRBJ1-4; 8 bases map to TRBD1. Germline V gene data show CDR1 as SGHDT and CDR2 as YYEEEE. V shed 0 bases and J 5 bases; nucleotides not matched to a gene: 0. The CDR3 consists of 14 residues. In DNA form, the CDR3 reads TGTGCCAGCAGCTTGGGACAGGGGAATGAAAAACTGTTTTTT. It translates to CASSLGQGNEKLFF.

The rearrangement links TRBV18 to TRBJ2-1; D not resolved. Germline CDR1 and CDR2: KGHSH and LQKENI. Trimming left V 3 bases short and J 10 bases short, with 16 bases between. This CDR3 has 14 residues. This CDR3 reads CASSPFPGIGEQFF. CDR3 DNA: TGTGCCAGCTCACCGTTTCCGGGTATTGGGGAGCAGTTCTTC.

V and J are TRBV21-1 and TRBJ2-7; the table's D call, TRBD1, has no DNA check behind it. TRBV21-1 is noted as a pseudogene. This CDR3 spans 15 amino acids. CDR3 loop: CASSTGTGVFYEQYF. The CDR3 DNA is TGTGCCAGCAGCACTGGGACAGGGGTCTTCTACGAGCAGTACTTC.